The next 10 T cell receptor beta chains were all read from a single sample in a study of cytomegalovirus exposure and HLA in healthy donors. Method: immunoSEQ multiplex PCR; TCRdb's copy keeps in-frame clones and lacks some. The sample consists of some 50,000 clones, 93% of them appearing once. Sequencing input: PBMCs. Source of these receptors: a woman between 18 and 30 years old in good health and CMV-seronegative.

V usage is TRBV15 and J usage is TRBJ2-7; 10 positions agree with TRBD2. The germline gives CDR1 LNHNV, CDR2 YYDKDF (reference sequence). Germline trimming cut 0 bases from V and 2 bases from J; bases unmatched to any gene: 7. This CDR3 has 17 residues. The CDR3 sequence: CATSRDGLAGVPYEQYV. CDR3 sequence (DNA): TGTGCCACCAGCAGAGACGGGCTAGCGGGAGTCCCCTACGAGCAGTACGTC.

This clone was detected only once. This chain uses TRBV15 with TRBJ1-2, with D possibly TRBD1 on 6 matching bases. Germline CDR1 is LNHNV and CDR2 is YYDKDF (reference sequence). The CDR3 is 14 residues long. V was trimmed by 0 bases and J by 4 bases, leaving 9 bases between them. The CDR3 nucleotides read TGTGCCACCAGCAGAGATAGGGGGGGCTATGGCTACACCTTC. The encoded protein is CATSRDRGGYGYTF.

The chain uses TRBV9 and TRBJ2-7; perhaps TRBD2 as D (6 bases). The germline gives CDR1 SGDLS, CDR2 YYNGEE. The CDR3 is 18 amino acids. The V end was cut by 0 bases, the J end by 0 bases, with 19 bases between. CDR3 sequence: CASSVGLGERVISYEQYV. The CDR3 nucleotides are TGTGCCAGCAGCGTAGGGTTAGGGGAGCGGGTAATCTCCTACGAGCAGTACGTC.

The gene calls are TRBV5-1 and TRBJ1-2; the D gene is possibly TRBD1 (5 bases). Trimming stripped 5 bases from V and 7 bases from J, with 9 bases between. Germline V gives CDR1 SGHRS, CDR2 YFSETQ. The CDR3 totals 11 residues. CDR3 in DNA: TGCGCCAGCAGGGGGCCCCGTGGCTACACCTTC. This sequence encodes CASRGPRGYTF.

V gene TRBV7-7 combines with J gene TRBJ2-7; 8 nucleotides line up with TRBD2. The CDR3 spans 16 residues. From germline, CDR1 is SSHAT and CDR2 FNYEAQ (reference sequence). Trimming removed 1 base from V and 2 bases from J; junction bases left unmatched: 7. In DNA, the CDR3 is TGTGCCAGCAGCTTAGTAGGCCGACTAGCGCCCTACGAGCAGTACGTC. It specifies CASSLVGRLAPYEQYV.

The chain employs TRBV11-2 and TRBJ2-7; 7 positions agree with TRBD2. CDR3 length: 13 amino acids. After removal of 5 bases from V and 1 base from J, the junction contained 2 bases not matched to a gene. Germline CDR1 and CDR2: SGHAT and FQNNGV. The CDR3 DNA is TGTGCCAGCAGCCCGGGGGGTTCCTACGAGCAGTACTTC. Translated, it gives CASSPGGSYEQYF. Using reference TRBV11-2 and TRBJ2-7 for the parts outside the CDR3, the full variable domain is EAGVAQSPRYKIIEKRQSVAFWCNPISGHATLYWYQQILGQGPKLLIQFQNNGVVDDSQLPKDRFSAERLKGVDSTLKIQPAKLEDSAVYLCASSPGGSYEQYFGPGTRLTVT.

The V call is TRBV19, the J call TRBJ1-2; perhaps TRBD1 as D (5 bases). The V end was cut by 6 bases, the J end by 8 bases, with 13 bases between. Germline assignment: CDR1 LNHDA and CDR2 SQIVND (reference sequence). This CDR3 is built from 12 residues. CDR3 in DNA: TGTGCCAGTAGCCCAGGGATGTACGGCTACACCTTC. This sequence encodes CASSPGMYGYTF.

The V gene is TRBV19, the J gene TRBJ2-3, with TRBD2 matching over 8 bases. Germline lookup yields CDR1 LNHDA and CDR2 SQIVND (reference sequence). The CDR3 consists of 14 residues. After removal of 4 bases from V and 4 bases from J, the junction contained 4 bases not matched to a gene. The CDR3 is CASSRPGRADTQYF. The CDR3 coding sequence is TGTGCCAGTAGTAGGCCCGGGAGGGCAGATACGCAGTATTTT.

The chain has TRBV18 and TRBJ2-5; the match to TRBD1 covers 7 bases. Germline-derived CDR1 and CDR2 are KGHSH and LQKENI. The trim removed 2 bases at V and 4 bases at J, leaving 4 bases unmatched. The CDR3 consists of 14 residues. CDR3 amino acids: CASSPGTVRETQYF. In nucleotides, the CDR3 is TGTGCCAGCTCACCAGGGACAGTTAGAGAGACCCAGTACTTC.

J is TRBJ1-6 and V is TRBV6-5; D is undetermined. CDR1 is MNHEY and CDR2 is SVGAGI in the germline V gene. The CDR3 length is 14 residues. V lost 6 bases and J 10 bases, leaving 16 bases between the germline ends. CDR3 DNA sequence: TGTGCCAGCAGCCCCATCCCCGGGTTGTCACCCCTCCACTTT. Residues: CASSPIPGLSPLHF.